This record looks at one TCR beta chain sequence and its context. The target antigen is unknown. Some second doses came at about 4 weeks and others at about 12 weeks; these were pooled. The table came from immunoSEQ multiplex PCR; TCRdb's copy has only in-frame clones and leaves some out. The sample carries fewer than 200,000 clones, roughly nine tenths recorded once. This record comes from a study of T cell responses to AZD1222 COVID-19 vaccine. The study, taken as a whole, reports: Reportedly, nearly half of unique spike TCRs recognized epitopes outside B.1.351/B.1.1.7 mutations. With dominance at 160-218 and 743-854, vaccine-associated CD4 TCRs spanned spike.

V shed 6 bases and J 4 bases; nucleotides not matched to a gene: 2. Germline CDR1 and CDR2: MNHEY and SVGAGI. The CDR3 has 13 amino acids. This TCR came from an adult who received the AZD1222 COVID-19 vaccine. The chain joins TRBV6-5 to TRBJ1-4; 7 bases align to TRBD1. The sequenced sample was peripheral blood, obtained 28 days after the second AZD1222 dose. The CDR3 region is CASRWDSNEKLFF. CDR3 sequence (DNA): TGTGCCAGCAGGTGGGACAGTAATGAAAAACTGTTTTTT.